This TCR beta chain was sequenced in a study of cytomegalovirus exposure and HLA in healthy donors. On the study more broadly: Earlier findings included some 100 million unique TCR beta sequences obtained from 150 million to 200 million T cells. Study-level findings and limits: In a later analysis, TCR beta V- and J-gene trimming showed a link to a missense DCLRE1C variant.

This clone has more than one count but fewer than ten. The antigen is not known. This PCR relied on a set of 60 Vbeta primers and 13 Jbeta primers. Method: immunoSEQ multiplex PCR; TCRdb's copy keeps in-frame clones and lacks some. The sample shows hundreds of thousands of clones, roughly two thirds of them seen only once. This TCR derives from a female donor in good health and CMV-seronegative. Sequenced material: PBMCs.

CDR3 sequence: CASRSTGPNTEAFF. The CDR3 DNA is TGTGCCAGCAGGTCGACAGGGCCGAACACTGAAGCTTTCTTT. This chain uses TRBV28 with TRBJ1-1, with 7 positions matching TRBD1. The V gene end was trimmed by 6 bases and the J gene end by 1 base; junction bases not matched to a gene: 5. Germline loops: CDR1 MDHEN, CDR2 SYDVKM. The CDR3 sequence is 14 residues long.